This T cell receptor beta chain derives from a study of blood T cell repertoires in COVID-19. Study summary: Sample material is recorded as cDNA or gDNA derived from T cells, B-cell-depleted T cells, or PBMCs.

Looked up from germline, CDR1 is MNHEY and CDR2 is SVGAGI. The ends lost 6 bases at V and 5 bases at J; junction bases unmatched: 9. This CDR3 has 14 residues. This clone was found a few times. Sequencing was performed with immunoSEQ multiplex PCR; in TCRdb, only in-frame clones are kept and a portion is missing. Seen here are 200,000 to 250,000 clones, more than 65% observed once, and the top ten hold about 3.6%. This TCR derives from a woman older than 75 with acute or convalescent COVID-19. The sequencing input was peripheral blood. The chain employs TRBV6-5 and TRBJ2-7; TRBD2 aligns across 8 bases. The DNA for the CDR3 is TGTGCCAGCAGCTCTTTAGCGGGAACAAACGAGCAGTACTTC. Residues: CASSSLAGTNEQYF.